Below are 4 T cell receptor beta chains sequenced from a single sample in a study of T cell responses to AZD1222 COVID-19 vaccine. The protocol was immunoSEQ multiplex PCR, while the TCRdb copy is restricted to in-frame clones and leaves out a portion. The sample has around 150,000 clones; 92% are singletons. This specimen was peripheral blood, taken 28 days after the second AZD1222 dose. These receptors all come from an adult who received the AZD1222 COVID-19 vaccine.

This chain links TRBV4-1 with TRBJ1-2, with D unclear. The germline gives CDR1 MGHRA, CDR2 YSYEKL. Trimming took off 0 bases at V and 5 bases at J, with 16 bases between the two ends. CDR3 length: 16 residues. The CDR3 loop is CASSQDRTEIRYGYTF. The CDR3 DNA follows: TGCGCCAGCAGCCAAGATCGGACGGAAATCCGATATGGCTACACCTTC.

V and J are TRBV6-5 and TRBJ1-4; D perhaps matches TRBD1 (6 bases). This CDR3 is built from 14 residues. V shed 6 bases and J shed 5 bases, with 13 bases lying between them. The germline gives CDR1 MNHEY, CDR2 SVGAGI. The CDR3 loop is CASRPGQSNEKLFF. The CDR3 DNA is TGTGCCAGCAGACCCGGACAGTCCAATGAAAAACTGTTTTTT.

The gene calls are TRBV19 and TRBJ2-3, with no clear D. The CDR3 has 13 amino acids. Germline loops: CDR1 LNHDA, CDR2 SQIVND (reference sequence). The V gene lost 7 bases and the J gene lost 0 bases, with 8 bases spanning the gap. The CDR3 bases are TGTGCCAGTACGCCAACTAGCACAGATACGCAGTATTTT. Residues: CASTPTSTDTQYF.

A remark on this clone: The sample carries other DNA sequences with the same CDR3. The chain employs TRBV15 and TRBJ1-2; 9 bases are shared with TRBD1. Germline V lookup: CDR1 LNHNV, CDR2 YYDKDF (reference sequence). V was clipped by 0 bases and J by 4 bases; unmatched bases: 3. CDR3 size: 15 residues. CDR3 amino acids: CATSRDRTGAYGYTF. The CDR3 nucleotides are TGTGCCACCAGCAGAGATCGGACAGGGGCCTATGGCTACACCTTC.